These 4 T cell receptor beta chains originate from one sample sequenced in a study of T cells in Graves' hyperthyroidism and ophthalmopathy. The investigators amplified TCR beta CDR3 regions from RNA transcripts. The HTBI primer set was used in a first-round RT-PCR of the TCR CDR3. One entry per CDR3 protein, called by TCRdb with MiXCR from the multiplex PCR reads. The table lists hundreds of thousands of distinct CDR3 sequences, about 45% of them singletons. Sequencing input: peripheral blood or thyroid tissue (not recorded which). The receptors originated from a woman under 30 with Graves' hyperthyroidism.

Concerning this clonotype itself: Just one base apart from a much larger clone, this may be a read error. This chain links TRBV15 with TRBJ1-2; 8 positions match TRBD1. Germline V gene sequence: CDR1 LNHNV, CDR2 YYDKDF (reference sequence). The CDR3 totals 18 residues. The DNA for the CDR3 is TGTGCCACCAGCAGACCAGGCCAGGGGGCTTCCCTTAACTATGACTACACCTTC. Translation: CATSRPGQGASLNYDYTF.

This clonotype has a single count. The rearrangement links TRBV29-1 to TRBJ1-2, with D maybe TRBD1 (6 bases). The germline gives CDR1 SQVTM, CDR2 ANQGSEA. The CDR3 is 14 amino acids. V was cut by 7 bases and J by 7 bases, with 22 bases left in between. The DNA for the CDR3 is TGCAGCGCACTGGCAGGGACAATCAGGGTTGGCTACACCTTC. Encoded protein: CSALAGTIRVGYTF.

The rearrangement uses TRBV29-1 and TRBJ1-2, with D possibly being TRBD1 (5 bases). V was shortened by 3 bases and J by 4 bases, with 9 bases between the two germline ends. Germline loops: CDR1 SQVTM, CDR2 ANQGSEA. CDR3 length equals 12 residues. The CDR3 DNA reads as TGCAGCGTTGACTTTGGGGGCTATGGCTACACCTTC. Protein product: CSVDFGGYGYTF.

The V gene is TRBV20-1, the J gene TRBJ2-5; 14 nucleotides agree with TRBD2. V lost 0 bases and J lost 4; bases outside the gene matches: 7. CDR1 DFQATT and CDR2 SNEGSKA come from the germline V gene (reference sequence). This CDR3 spans 17 amino acids. DNA for the CDR3: TGCAGTGCTAGAGATCATCAGACTAGCGGGGGGGGAGAGACCCAGTACTTC. Its translation is CSARDHQTSGGGETQYF.